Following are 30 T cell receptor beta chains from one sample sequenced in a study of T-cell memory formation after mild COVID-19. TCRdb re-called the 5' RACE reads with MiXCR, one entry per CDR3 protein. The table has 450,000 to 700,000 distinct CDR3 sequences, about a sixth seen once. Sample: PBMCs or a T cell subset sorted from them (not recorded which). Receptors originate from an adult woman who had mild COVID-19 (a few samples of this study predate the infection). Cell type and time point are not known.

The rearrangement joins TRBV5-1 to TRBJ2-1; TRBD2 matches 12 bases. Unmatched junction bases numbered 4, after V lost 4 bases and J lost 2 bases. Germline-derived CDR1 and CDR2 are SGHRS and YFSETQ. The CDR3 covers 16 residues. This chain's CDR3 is CASSEASGGAYNEQFF. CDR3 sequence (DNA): TGCGCCAGCAGCGAAGCTAGCGGGGGGGCCTACAATGAGCAGTTCTTC.

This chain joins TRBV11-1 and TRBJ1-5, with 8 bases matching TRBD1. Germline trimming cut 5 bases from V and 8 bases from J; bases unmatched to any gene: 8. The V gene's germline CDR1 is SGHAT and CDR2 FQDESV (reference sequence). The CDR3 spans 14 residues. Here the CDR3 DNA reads TGTGCCAGCAGCAAGGACAGGGCAGGGGAGCCCCAGCATTTT. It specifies CASSKDRAGEPQHF.

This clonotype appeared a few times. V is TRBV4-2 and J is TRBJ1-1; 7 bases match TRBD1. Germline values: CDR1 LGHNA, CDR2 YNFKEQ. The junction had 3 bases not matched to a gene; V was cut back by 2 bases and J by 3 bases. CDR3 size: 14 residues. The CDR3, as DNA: TGTGCCAGCAGCCAACCGGGACAGTACACTGAAGCTTTCTTT. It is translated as CASSQPGQYTEAFF.

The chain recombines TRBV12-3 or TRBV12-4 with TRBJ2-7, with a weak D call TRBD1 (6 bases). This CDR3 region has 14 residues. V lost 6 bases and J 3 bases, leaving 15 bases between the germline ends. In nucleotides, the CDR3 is TGTGCCAGCAGCCTCACCGGGACATACTACGAGCAGTACTTC. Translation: CASSLTGTYYEQYF.

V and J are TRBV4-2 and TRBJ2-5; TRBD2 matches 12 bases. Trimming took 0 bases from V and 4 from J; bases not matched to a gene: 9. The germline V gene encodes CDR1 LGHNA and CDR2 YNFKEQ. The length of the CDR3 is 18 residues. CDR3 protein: CASSQDAGLAGRAETQYF. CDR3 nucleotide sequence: TGTGCCAGCAGCCAAGATGCTGGACTAGCGGGGAGGGCAGAGACCCAGTACTTC.

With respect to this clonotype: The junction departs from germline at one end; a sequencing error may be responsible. The CDR3 coding sequence is TGTGCCAGCAGCGTGGGGGGCCCCGGCGTCTACGAGAAGTACTTC. It translates to CASSVGGPGVYEKYF. J is TRBJ2-7 and V is TRBV12-3 or TRBV12-4; D is perhaps TRBD1 or TRBD2 (6 bases each). The CDR3 covers 15 residues.

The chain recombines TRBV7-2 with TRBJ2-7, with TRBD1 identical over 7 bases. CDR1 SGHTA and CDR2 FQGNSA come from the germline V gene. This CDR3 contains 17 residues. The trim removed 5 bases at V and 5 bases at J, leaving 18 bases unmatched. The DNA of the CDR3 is TGTGCCAGCAGCCCCGGCCGAACAGGGGTAGCGTTCCACGAGCAGTACTTC. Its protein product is CASSPGRTGVAFHEQYF.

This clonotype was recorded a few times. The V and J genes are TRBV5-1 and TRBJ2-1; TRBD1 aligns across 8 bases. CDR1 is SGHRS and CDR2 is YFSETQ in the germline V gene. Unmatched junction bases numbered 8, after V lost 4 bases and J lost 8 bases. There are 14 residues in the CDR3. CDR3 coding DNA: TGCGCCAGCAGCCTTGGACAGGGAGGTCATGAGCAGTTCTTC. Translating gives CASSLGQGGHEQFF. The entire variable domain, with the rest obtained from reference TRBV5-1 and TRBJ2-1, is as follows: KAGVTQTPRYLIKTRGQQVTLSCSPISGHRSVSWYQQTPGQGLQFLFEYFSETQRNKGNFPGRFSGRQFSNSRSEMNVSTLELGDSALYLCASSLGQGGHEQFFGPGTRLTVL.

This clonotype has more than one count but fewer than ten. DNA of the CDR3: TGTGCCAGCAGCTTAGCAGCCGACAGGGGTTACACAGATACGCAGTATTTT. Protein product: CASSLAADRGYTDTQYF. The V call is TRBV7-9, the J call TRBJ2-3; 8 bases align to TRBD1. The CDR3 loop spans 17 amino acids. Unmatched junction bases numbered 7, after V lost 0 bases and J lost 2 bases. The germline CDR1 and CDR2 sequences are SEHNR and FQNEAQ (reference sequence).

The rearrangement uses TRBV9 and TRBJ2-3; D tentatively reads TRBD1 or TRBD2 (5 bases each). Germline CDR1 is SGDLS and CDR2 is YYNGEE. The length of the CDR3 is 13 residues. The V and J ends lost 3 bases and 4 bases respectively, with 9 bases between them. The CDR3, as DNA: TGTGCCAGCAGCGGGGGGTCGGCAGATACGCAGTATTTT. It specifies CASSGGSADTQYF.

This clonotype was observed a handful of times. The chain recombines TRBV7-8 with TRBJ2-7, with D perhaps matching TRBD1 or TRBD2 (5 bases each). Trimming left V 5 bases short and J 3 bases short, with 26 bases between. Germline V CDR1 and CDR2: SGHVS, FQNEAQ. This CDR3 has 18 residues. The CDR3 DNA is TGTGCCAGCAGCCCAGGCAGGGCTGATGGTACGGGGAACTACGAGCAGTACTTC. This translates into CASSPGRADGTGNYEQYF. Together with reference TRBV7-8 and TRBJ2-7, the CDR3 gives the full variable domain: GAGVSQSPRYKVAKRGQDVALRCDPISGHVSLFWYQQALGQGPEFLTYFQNEAQLDKSGLPSDRFFAERPEGSVSTLKIQRTQQEDSAVYLCASSPGRADGTGNYEQYFGPGTRLTVT.

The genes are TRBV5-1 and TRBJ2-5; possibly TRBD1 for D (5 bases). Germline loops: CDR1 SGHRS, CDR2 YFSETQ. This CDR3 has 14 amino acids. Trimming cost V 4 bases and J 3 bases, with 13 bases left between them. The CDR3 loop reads CASSKMQGEETQYF. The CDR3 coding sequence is TGCGCCAGCAGCAAAATGCAAGGGGAAGAGACCCAGTACTTC. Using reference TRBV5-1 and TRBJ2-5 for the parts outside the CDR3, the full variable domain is KAGVTQTPRYLIKTRGQQVTLSCSPISGHRSVSWYQQTPGQGLQFLFEYFSETQRNKGNFPGRFSGRQFSNSRSEMNVSTLELGDSALYLCASSKMQGEETQYFGPGTRLLVL.

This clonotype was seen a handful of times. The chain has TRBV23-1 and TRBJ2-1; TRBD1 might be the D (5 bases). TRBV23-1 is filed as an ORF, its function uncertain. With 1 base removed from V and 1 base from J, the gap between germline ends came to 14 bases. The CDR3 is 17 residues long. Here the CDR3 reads CASSQCSRVGSYNEQFF. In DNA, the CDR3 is TGCGCCAGCAGTCAATGTTCCAGGGTTGGATCCTACAATGAGCAGTTCTTC.

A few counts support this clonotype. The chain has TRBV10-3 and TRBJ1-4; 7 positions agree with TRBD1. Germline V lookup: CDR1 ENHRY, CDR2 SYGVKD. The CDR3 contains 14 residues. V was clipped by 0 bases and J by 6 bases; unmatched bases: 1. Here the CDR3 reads CAISESTGDEKLFF. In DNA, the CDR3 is TGTGCCATCAGTGAGTCAACAGGGGATGAAAAACTGTTTTTT.

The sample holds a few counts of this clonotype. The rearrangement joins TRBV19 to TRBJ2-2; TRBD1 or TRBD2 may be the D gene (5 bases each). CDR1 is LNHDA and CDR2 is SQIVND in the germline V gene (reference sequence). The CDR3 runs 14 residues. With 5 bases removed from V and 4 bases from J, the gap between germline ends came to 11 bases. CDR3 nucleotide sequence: TGTGCCAGTAGTGGGAGTGGGGCCACCGGGGAGCTGTTTTTT. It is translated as CASSGSGATGELFF.

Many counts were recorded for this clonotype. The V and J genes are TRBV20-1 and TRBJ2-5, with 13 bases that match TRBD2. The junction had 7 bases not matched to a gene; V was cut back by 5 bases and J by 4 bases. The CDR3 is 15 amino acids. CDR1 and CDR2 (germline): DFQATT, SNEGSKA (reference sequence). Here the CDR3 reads CSAPRTSGSGETQYF. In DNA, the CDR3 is TGCAGTGCTCCCCGGACTAGCGGGAGTGGAGAGACCCAGTACTTC.

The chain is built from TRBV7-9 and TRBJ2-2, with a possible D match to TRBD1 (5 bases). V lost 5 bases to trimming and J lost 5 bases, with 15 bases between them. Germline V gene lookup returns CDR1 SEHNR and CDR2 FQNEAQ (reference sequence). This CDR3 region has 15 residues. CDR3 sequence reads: CASSTSQDATGELFF. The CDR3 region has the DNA TGTGCCAGCAGCACATCACAGGACGCGACCGGGGAGCTGTTTTTT.

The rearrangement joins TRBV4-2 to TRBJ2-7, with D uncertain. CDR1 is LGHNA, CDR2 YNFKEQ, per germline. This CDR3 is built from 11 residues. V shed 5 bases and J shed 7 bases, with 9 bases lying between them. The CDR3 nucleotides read TGTGCCAGCAGCGTGGGGTGGGAGCAGTACTTC. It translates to CASSVGWEQYF.

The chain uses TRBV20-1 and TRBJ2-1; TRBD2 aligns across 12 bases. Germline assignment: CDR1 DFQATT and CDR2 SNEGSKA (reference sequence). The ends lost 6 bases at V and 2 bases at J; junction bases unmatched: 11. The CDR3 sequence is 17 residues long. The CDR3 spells CSAPPPWTSGAYNEQFF. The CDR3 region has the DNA TGCAGTGCCCCCCCCCCGTGGACTAGCGGGGCCTACAATGAGCAGTTCTTC.

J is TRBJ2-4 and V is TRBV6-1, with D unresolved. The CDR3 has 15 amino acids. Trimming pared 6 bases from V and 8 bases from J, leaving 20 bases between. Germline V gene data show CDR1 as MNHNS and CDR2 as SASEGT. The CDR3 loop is CASSSERNARDIQYF. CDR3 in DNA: TGTGCCAGCAGCTCGGAAAGGAACGCCCGCGACATTCAGTACTTC.

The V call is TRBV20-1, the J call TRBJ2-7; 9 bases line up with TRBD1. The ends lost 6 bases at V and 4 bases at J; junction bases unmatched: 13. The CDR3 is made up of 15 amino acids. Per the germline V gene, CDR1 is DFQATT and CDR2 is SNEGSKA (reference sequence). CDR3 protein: CSAQREGDRVYEQYF. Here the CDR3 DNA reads TGCAGTGCCCAAAGGGAGGGGGACAGGGTGTACGAGCAGTACTTC.

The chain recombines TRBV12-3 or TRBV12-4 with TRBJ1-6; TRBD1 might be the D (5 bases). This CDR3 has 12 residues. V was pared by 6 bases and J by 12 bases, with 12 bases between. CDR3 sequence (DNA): TGTGCCAGCAGCGATGGGACCGGACCCCTCCACTTT. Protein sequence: CASSDGTGPLHF.

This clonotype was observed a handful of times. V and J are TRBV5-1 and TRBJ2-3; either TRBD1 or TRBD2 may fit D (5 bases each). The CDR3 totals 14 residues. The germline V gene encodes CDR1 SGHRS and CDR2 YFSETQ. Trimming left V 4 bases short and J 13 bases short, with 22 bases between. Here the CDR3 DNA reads TGCGCCAGCAGCCCGGGATCGAGTGTTGGGGGAGAGTATTTT. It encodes CASSPGSSVGGEYF.

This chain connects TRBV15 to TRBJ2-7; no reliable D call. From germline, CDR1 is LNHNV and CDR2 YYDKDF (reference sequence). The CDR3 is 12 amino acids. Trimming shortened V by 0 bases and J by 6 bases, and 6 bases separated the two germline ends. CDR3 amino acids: CATSRDRGEQYF. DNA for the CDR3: TGTGCCACCAGCAGAGATCGAGGCGAGCAGTACTTC.

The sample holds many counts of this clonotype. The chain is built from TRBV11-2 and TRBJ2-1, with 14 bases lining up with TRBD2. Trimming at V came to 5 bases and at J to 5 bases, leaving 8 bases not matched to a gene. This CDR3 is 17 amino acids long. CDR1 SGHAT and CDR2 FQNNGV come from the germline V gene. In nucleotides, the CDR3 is TGTGCCAGCAGCCCGGGACTAGCGGGAGTGGGCCACAATGAGCAGTTCTTC. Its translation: CASSPGLAGVGHNEQFF.

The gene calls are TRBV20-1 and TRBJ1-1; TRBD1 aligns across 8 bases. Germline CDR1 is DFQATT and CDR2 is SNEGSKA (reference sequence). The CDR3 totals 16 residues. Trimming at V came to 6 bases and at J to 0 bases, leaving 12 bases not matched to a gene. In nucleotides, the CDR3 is TGCAGTGCGGTGGGACAGGAGAGGATCATGAACACTGAAGCTTTCTTT. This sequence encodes CSAVGQERIMNTEAFF.

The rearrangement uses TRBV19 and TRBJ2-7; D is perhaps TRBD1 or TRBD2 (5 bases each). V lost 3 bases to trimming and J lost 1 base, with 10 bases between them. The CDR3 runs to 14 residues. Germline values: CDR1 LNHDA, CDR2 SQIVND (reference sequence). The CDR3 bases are TGTGCCAGTAGTATGGGGGACGGTTCCTACGAGCAGTACTTC. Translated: CASSMGDGSYEQYF.

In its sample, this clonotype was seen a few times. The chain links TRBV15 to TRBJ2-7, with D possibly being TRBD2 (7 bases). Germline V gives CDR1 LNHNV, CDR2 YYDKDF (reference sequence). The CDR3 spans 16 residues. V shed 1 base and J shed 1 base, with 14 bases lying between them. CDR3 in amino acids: CATSRGTGGFSYEQYF. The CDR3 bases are TGTGCCACCAGCAGAGGTACGGGGGGCTTTTCCTACGAGCAGTACTTC.

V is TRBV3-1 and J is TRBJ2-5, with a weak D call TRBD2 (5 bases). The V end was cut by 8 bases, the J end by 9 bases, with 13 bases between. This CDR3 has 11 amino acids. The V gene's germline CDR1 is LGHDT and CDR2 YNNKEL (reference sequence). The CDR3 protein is CASGVPGAQYF. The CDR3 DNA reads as TGTGCCAGCGGTGTCCCCGGGGCCCAGTACTTC.

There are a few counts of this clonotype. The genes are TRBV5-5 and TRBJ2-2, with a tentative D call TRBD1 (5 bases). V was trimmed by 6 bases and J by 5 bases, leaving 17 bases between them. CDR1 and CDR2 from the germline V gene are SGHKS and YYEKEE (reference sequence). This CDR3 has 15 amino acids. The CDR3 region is CASTKGQGRTGELFF. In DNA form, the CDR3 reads TGTGCCAGCACCAAGGGGCAAGGCAGGACCGGGGAGCTGTTTTTT.